This entry features one T cell receptor beta chain sequence. Patients who had autoimmune disease history or got systemic immunosuppression were left out. Cycle 7 day 1, cycle 4 day 1, and baseline were the timepoints at which blood was sampled. CDR1 and CDR2 from the germline V gene are KGHSH and LQKENI. The V end lost 1 base, the J end lost 5 bases, and 16 bases lay between the germline ends. The CDR3 is 16 amino acids. The data belong to a study of OX40 agonist ivuxolimab in advanced cancers. TCRdb keeps only in-frame clones here, not all; method: immunoSEQ multiplex PCR. The profile shows tens of thousands of clones, around nine tenths of them singletons.

The V call is TRBV18, the J call TRBJ2-3, with D maybe TRBD2 (7 bases). The sample consisted of CD4+ or CD8+ T cells sorted from blood, taken in a trial of the OX40 agonist ivuxolimab. This TCR came from an adult with an advanced solid tumor such as melanoma, head and neck, liver or kidney cancer. The CDR3 reads CASSPREGGPRDTQYF. Written as DNA, the CDR3 is TGTGCCAGCTCACCACGCGAGGGGGGGCCGAGAGATACGCAGTATTTT. Variable domain in full (rest from reference TRBV18 and TRBJ2-3): NAGVMQNPRHLVRRRGQEARLRCSPMKGHSHVYWYRQLPEEGLKFMVYLQKENIIDESGMPKERFSAEFPKEGPSILRIQQVVRGDSAAYFCASSPREGGPRDTQYFGPGTRLTVL.